This TCR beta chain is from a study of T cell changes during pregnancy in multiple sclerosis (dated by TCRdb to the late 2010s). Some background on the complete study: The study examined how the T cell repertoire changed over the course of pregnancy in women with multiple sclerosis.

The library relied on the immunoSEQ multiplex PCR assay. TCRdb obtained this table from immuneACCESS and retained in-frame rearrangements with V and J assigned. These tables miss some clones; where compared with another copy, unresolved V genes account for less than half of the shortfall, and the remainder is unexplained. The sample includes approximately 85,000 clones, with about 95% observed a single time. The ten largest clones take up 2% to 3% of the sample. Sequences SGHRS (CDR1) and YFSETQ (CDR2) are obtained from the germline V gene. Between the V and J ends, shortened by 3 bases and 8 bases respectively, the junction contains 15 bases. The CDR3 runs 14 residues from the cysteine to the phenylalanine. The CDR3 DNA has 42 bases and is translated from base 1. With regard to this clone: Its antigen is currently not known. Base quality data are lacking; no much larger clone is found one base away.

The starting material was peripheral blood, obtained in the third trimester of pregnancy. In this chain, TRBV5-1 is recombined with TRBJ2-4; 6 matching bases give a weak D call of TRBD1. The receptor comes from a female donor with multiple sclerosis, enrolled in a pregnancy study. The sequenced DNA: TGCGCCAGCAGCTGGGGAGAGGGGGTGGACATTCAGTACTTC. Its translation is CASSWGEGVDIQYF.